Listed below are T cell receptor beta chains from one sample, sequenced in a study of T cell responses to AZD1222 COVID-19 vaccine. Measured with immunoSEQ multiplex PCR; TCRdb has only the in-frame clones, and not every one. The repertoire holds 130,000 or so clones, around 90% seen once, with 3.5% to 4.5% in the top ten. The input for sequencing was peripheral blood, taken 28 days after the second dose of the MenACWY control vaccine. The receptors come from an adult who received the MenACWY meningococcal vaccine as a control. Each CDR3 is given with its conserved first and last residue.

J gene	CDR3 length	V gene	CDR3 protein
TRBJ2-1	15	TRBV28	CASSLWTSGYNEQFF
TRBJ2-3	15	TRBV5-1	CASGTGTSSIDTQYF
TRBJ1-1	16	TRBV9	CASSVGQGQVNTEAFF
TRBJ2-5	16	TRBV11-1	CASSSLTVTIRETQYF
TRBJ2-1	15	TRBV4-2	CASSPTSGVYNEQFF
TRBJ1-1	13	TRBV10-2	CASRRTGEGEAFF
TRBJ1-4	16	TRBV7-9	CASSQGQGLTNEKLFF
TRBJ2-1	16	TRBV7-9	CASSLASGRLPYEQFF
TRBJ2-2	13	TRBV12-3/TRBV12-4	CASSFTNTGELFF
TRBJ1-5	17	TRBV28	CASSSTPGGRRNQPQHF
TRBJ1-5	16	TRBV18	CASSPPGHYSNQPQHF
TRBJ1-5	14	TRBV6-2/TRBV6-3	CASSYGTGVQPQHF